The clone carrying this T cell receptor (beta chain) has just one count. Its antigen is still unknown. The data derive from a study of shared clonotypes between healthy human individuals. As for the study in general: Researchers assigned three CD4 naive, three CD4 memory, two CD8 naive and one CD8 memory plate to each donor. Study outcomes and limitations: The donor pool, a small one, limited the genetic and exposure-history diversity represented.

Here immunoSEQ multiplex PCR was the method, and the copy in TCRdb shows in-frame clones only, minus some. Of under 1,100,000 clones detected, roughly 74% appear once; the ten largest clones hold 0.5% to 0.65%. The sequenced sample was memory CD4+ T cells from PBMCs. Subset noted: CD45RA-negative fraction. The receptor's source is a man aged 18 to 30 in good health. Some clones in this sample may be carry-over from other donors' samples.

The CDR3 DNA reads TGCGCCAGCAGCTTGGTAGGGACAGTGAACACCGGGGAGCTGTTTTTT. Its translation is CASSLVGTVNTGELFF. J is TRBJ2-2 and V is TRBV5-1, with 7 bases lining up with TRBD1. In germline, CDR1 is SGHRS, CDR2 YFSETQ. V dropped 0 bases and J dropped 1; count of bases not matched to a gene: 3. The CDR3 extends over 16 amino acids. Looking up the rest from reference TRBV5-1 and TRBJ2-2 gives the full variable domain: KAGVTQTPRYLIKTRGQQVTLSCSPISGHRSVSWYQQTPGQGLQFLFEYFSETQRNKGNFPGRFSGRQFSNSRSEMNVSTLELGDSALYLCASSLVGTVNTGELFFGEGSRLTVL.